A single sample gave rise to the 20 T cell receptor beta chains below, sequenced in a study of beta chain features in type 1 diabetes (dated by TCRdb to the late 2010s). Study-level results and caveats: A moderate but significant shortening of TCRB CDR3 length was observed in type 1 diabetes patients in all four CD4+ subsets.

Receptor amplification or capture employed the immunoSEQ multiplex PCR assay. The High Capacity cDNA Reverse Transcription Kit was used to reverse transcribe all of the isolated RNA, meaning that expressed TCRB transcripts were what got sequenced. TCRdb limited this immuneACCESS table to in-frame rearrangements with V and J called. A share of clones is missing; checked studies link under half to unresolved V genes, and the rest is unexplained. Recorded for this sample are 500,000 to 650,000 clones; 9.5% to 15% of them occurred a single time. The ten top clones hold around 0.12% of the sample. These receptors have no known antigen. The sequencing sample was made of naive CD4+ T cells from blood. The sample's cell subset or site label is to be understood as: true naive CD4+ T cells. The receptors stem from a man aged 25-40 years with type 1 diabetes.

This chain joins TRBV27 and TRBJ2-7, with 11 bases matching TRBD2. CDR1 and CDR2 from the germline V gene are MNHEY and SMNVEV (reference sequence). The V and J ends lost 5 bases and 2 bases, in that order; junction bases with no gene match: 2. CDR3 length: 14 residues. The CDR3 is CASSKTSGAYEQYF. CDR3 sequence (DNA): TGTGCCAGCAGTAAGACTAGCGGGGCCTACGAGCAGTACTTC.

This clone was seen a handful of times. The V and J genes are TRBV19 and TRBJ2-7, with 8 bases that match TRBD2. The CDR3 contains 16 residues. Germline assignment: CDR1 LNHDA and CDR2 SQIVND (reference sequence). The J segment lost 3 bases and the V segment lost 6 bases, leaving 13 bases of the junction unmatched. The CDR3 DNA follows: TGTGCCAGTAGCCCCGGGGGGGCTAGCGGGTACTACGAGCAGTACTTC. Protein: CASSPGGASGYYEQYF.

This clone has just a few counts. This chain uses TRBV11-3 with TRBJ2-1; 8 bases line up with TRBD2. The CDR3 consists of 16 residues. In germline, CDR1 is SGHNT, CDR2 YENEEA. Trimming removed 5 bases from V and 4 bases from J; junction bases left unmatched: 10. The CDR3 is CASSPAGLAGYNEQFF. The CDR3 bases are TGTGCCAGCAGCCCTGCTGGGTTAGCGGGATACAATGAGCAGTTCTTC.

This clone was seen only a few times. This rearrangement joins TRBV19 to TRBJ2-2; D gene ambiguous. The germline V gene has CDR1 LNHDA and CDR2 SQIVND (reference sequence). CDR3 size: 12 residues. Trimming removed 5 bases from V and 5 bases from J, with 6 bases in between. The CDR3 bases are TGTGCCAGTAGTTTGGTAACCGGGGAGCTGTTTTTT. Translating it yields CASSLVTGELFF.

The chain links TRBV7-2 to TRBJ1-1; D call uncertain. Trimming cost V 0 bases and J 1 base, with 6 bases left between them. CDR1 is SGHTA and CDR2 is FQGNSA in the germline V gene. The CDR3 is 14 residues long. The CDR3 sequence: CASSLARTNTEAFF. CDR3 nucleotide sequence: TGTGCCAGCAGCTTAGCCAGGACGAACACTGAAGCTTTCTTT.

The chain uses TRBV11-2 and TRBJ2-1; 10 bases map to TRBD2. J lost 0 bases, V lost 6 bases, and 5 bases had no gene match. The CDR3 covers 16 residues. The germline gives CDR1 SGHAT, CDR2 FQNNGV. Here the CDR3 reads CASSPLAGVSYNEQFF. The CDR3 DNA is TGTGCCAGCAGTCCCCTAGCGGGGGTCTCCTACAATGAGCAGTTCTTC. Full variable domain (missing parts from reference TRBV11-2 and TRBJ2-1): EAGVAQSPRYKIIEKRQSVAFWCNPISGHATLYWYQQILGQGPKLLIQFQNNGVVDDSQLPKDRFSAERLKGVDSTLKIQPAKLEDSAVYLCASSPLAGVSYNEQFFGPGTRLTVL.

This clone has a handful of counts. V and J are TRBV19 and TRBJ1-1; possibly TRBD1 for D (5 bases). The CDR3 covers 16 residues. Germline-derived CDR1 and CDR2 are LNHDA and SQIVND (reference sequence). V lost 2 bases and J lost 1, with 14 bases in between. CDR3 DNA sequence: TGTGCCAGTAGTATACAAGGGACGGTAAGGAACACTGAAGCTTTCTTT. It yields the protein CASSIQGTVRNTEAFF.

The gene calls are TRBV27 and TRBJ1-4; TRBD1 aligns across 8 bases. Germline V CDR1 and CDR2: MNHEY, SMNVEV (reference sequence). The CDR3 has 14 residues. J lost 10 bases, V lost 5 bases, and 9 bases had no gene match. The CDR3 protein is CASSSPGGLRKLFF. In DNA, the CDR3 is TGTGCCAGCAGTAGTCCAGGGGGCTTGCGAAAACTGTTTTTT.

This chain uses TRBV18 with TRBJ2-2, with D perhaps matching TRBD2 (6 bases). The germline V gene has CDR1 KGHSH and CDR2 LQKENI. The CDR3 spans 15 residues. V shed 0 bases and J shed 6 bases, with 11 bases lying between them. CDR3 amino acids: CASSPPQLAAGELFF. The CDR3 bases are TGTGCCAGCTCACCACCACAGTTAGCGGCCGGGGAGCTGTTTTTT. Together with reference TRBV18 and TRBJ2-2, the CDR3 gives the full variable domain: NAGVMQNPRHLVRRRGQEARLRCSPMKGHSHVYWYRQLPEEGLKFMVYLQKENIIDESGMPKERFSAEFPKEGPSILRIQQVVRGDSAAYFCASSPPQLAAGELFFGEGSRLTVL.

This clone was counted between two and nine times. V and J are TRBV28 and TRBJ1-5; 7 bases fit TRBD1. Germline V gene data show CDR1 as MDHEN and CDR2 as SYDVKM. CDR3 length: 14 residues. V lost 5 bases and J lost 7; bases outside the gene matches: 8. DNA of the CDR3: TGTGCCAGCAGTCGGACCCTCAGGGGGCAGCCCCAGCATTTT. Translation gives CASSRTLRGQPQHF.

This clone was detected ten times or more. The J gene is TRBJ1-1, the V gene TRBV29-1; no definite D call. The CDR3 has 13 amino acids. V gave up 6 bases and J gave up 3 bases, with 14 bases separating them. Germline V gives CDR1 SQVTM, CDR2 ANQGSEA. CDR3 in DNA: TGCAGCGTATCAGTGATAGAGGACACTGAAGCTTTCTTT. This gives the protein CSVSVIEDTEAFF.

The chain employs TRBV14 and TRBJ1-4, with D perhaps TRBD1 (5 bases). Trimming removed 4 bases from V and 5 bases from J, with 8 bases in between. Germline CDR1 is SGHDN and CDR2 is FVKESK. The CDR3 totals 13 residues. The CDR3 bases are TGTGCCAGCAGCCGGGGACTGAATGAAAAACTGTTTTTT. As protein: CASSRGLNEKLFF.

The V call is TRBV29-1, the J call TRBJ1-3; possibly TRBD1 for D (6 bases). The germline gives CDR1 SQVTM, CDR2 ANQGSEA. Trimming took off 3 bases at V and 0 bases at J, with 12 bases between the two ends. CDR3 size: 15 residues. The CDR3 sequence is CSVESGAASGNTIYF. The CDR3 nucleotides read TGCAGCGTTGAGTCGGGGGCCGCCTCTGGAAACACCATATATTTT.

The sample holds a few counts of this clone. V usage is TRBV6-5 and J usage is TRBJ1-2; no definite D call. The CDR3 contains 13 residues. Germline V lookup: CDR1 MNHEY, CDR2 SVGAGI. V shed 5 bases and J shed 5 bases, with 12 bases lying between them. The CDR3: CASSNGPLYGYTF. Here the CDR3 DNA reads TGTGCCAGCAGTAACGGGCCACTGTATGGCTACACCTTC.

This clone was detected a few times. The chain uses TRBV29-1 and TRBJ2-7; D is undetermined. The CDR3 extends over 11 amino acids. The germline V and J ends were trimmed by 7 bases and 0 bases, with 7 bases remaining between them. Germline V gene data show CDR1 as SQVTM and CDR2 as ANQGSEA. CDR3: CSAQVSYEQYF. The CDR3 DNA is TGCAGCGCCCAAGTCTCCTACGAGCAGTACTTC.

This clone was counted a few times. The chain has TRBV5-5 and TRBJ1-2; TRBD1 agrees at 7 bases. The CDR3 contains 15 residues. Per the germline V gene, CDR1 is SGHKS and CDR2 is YYEKEE (reference sequence). Losses at the gene ends were 0 bases for V and 2 bases for J; bases not matched to a gene: 4. DNA of the CDR3: TGTGCCAGCAGCTTGGGGACAGGAACCAACTATGGCTACACCTTC. It is translated as CASSLGTGTNYGYTF.

This clone was seen only a few times. The genes are TRBV19 and TRBJ1-4; perhaps TRBD1 as D (5 bases). V lost 3 bases and J lost 8, with 19 bases in between. CDR3 length: 16 residues. The germline gives CDR1 LNHDA, CDR2 SQIVND (reference sequence). CDR3 coding DNA: TGTGCCAGTAGTATTCTCACTTCCGGGACTCGGGAAAAACTGTTTTTT. It encodes CASSILTSGTREKLFF.

This chain uses TRBV30 with TRBJ1-6; the D is unclear. This CDR3 contains 15 residues. Trimming removed 4 bases from V and 6 bases from J, with 16 bases in between. Germline CDR1 GTSNPN, CDR2 SVGIG (reference sequence). This CDR3 reads CAWKPRGAVNSPLHF. The CDR3 DNA reads as TGTGCCTGGAAACCGCGGGGAGCCGTTAATTCACCCCTCCACTTT.

Comments on this clone: The same CDR3 also results from other DNA sequences found in this sample. The rearrangement joins TRBV18 to TRBJ1-4; D gene uncertain. This CDR3 contains 12 residues. V was clipped by 3 bases and J by 5 bases, with 4 bases between them. From germline, CDR1 is KGHSH and CDR2 LQKENI. Here the CDR3 DNA reads TGTGCCAGCTCACCGGGGAATGAAAAACTGTTTTTT. This translates into CASSPGNEKLFF.

This clone has only a few counts. V and J are TRBV11-2 and TRBJ2-5; TRBD2 might be the D (6 bases). The germline V gene encodes CDR1 SGHAT and CDR2 FQNNGV. V was trimmed by 1 base and J by 4 bases, leaving 16 bases between them. The CDR3 has 16 amino acids. The CDR3, as DNA: TGTGCCAGCAGCTTAGCGGGAAATGGGGGGAGAGAGACCCAGTACTTC. Protein sequence: CASSLAGNGGRETQYF.